This T cell receptor (beta chain) was recorded in a study of T cell responses to AZD1222 COVID-19 vaccine. Study-wide findings and caveats: Two doses of AZD1222 preceded a rise in Spike-specific TCR breadth and depth.

Sequencing was performed with immunoSEQ multiplex PCR; in TCRdb, only in-frame clones are kept and a portion is missing. The data hold about 130,000 clones, with roughly 90% observed a single time. Remarks on this clone: The antigen is not known.

Germline assignment: CDR1 SQVTM and CDR2 ANQGSEA. The CDR3 is 16 amino acids. The ends lost 0 bases at V and 4 bases at J; junction bases unmatched: 8. This receptor was identified in an adult who received the AZD1222 COVID-19 vaccine. The V gene is TRBV29-1, the J gene TRBJ2-1; 8 bases match TRBD2. Here the sequenced sample was peripheral blood, taken 28 days after the second AZD1222 dose. The CDR3 is CSVEEGISGVYNEQFF. Here the CDR3 DNA reads TGCAGCGTTGAAGAAGGGATTAGCGGGGTATACAATGAGCAGTTCTTC.